The subject of this entry is one TCR beta chain. The source of the sample is a study of OX40 agonist ivuxolimab in advanced cancers. In the study overall: Participants could have had prior anti-PD-1, anti-PD-L1 or anti-CTLA-4 therapy, and more than 35% had some.

Some clones are missing from TCRdb's copy, which holds only in-frame ones; the method was immunoSEQ multiplex PCR. There are tens of thousands of clones in the sample; 85% to 90% occur only once, and approximately 5% lies in the top ten. Germline lookup yields CDR1 SEHNR and CDR2 FQNEAQ (reference sequence). The CDR3 runs to 15 residues. V shed 1 base and J shed 4 bases, with 8 bases lying between them. The chain employs TRBV7-9 and TRBJ2-6; D not certain. The sample was CD4+ or CD8+ T cells sorted from blood, taken in a trial of the OX40 agonist ivuxolimab. This TCR came from an adult with an advanced solid tumor such as melanoma, head and neck, liver or kidney cancer. CDR3: CASSLGSAGANVLTF. In DNA, the CDR3 is TGTGCCAGCAGCTTAGGCTCCGCCGGGGCCAACGTCCTGACTTTC.